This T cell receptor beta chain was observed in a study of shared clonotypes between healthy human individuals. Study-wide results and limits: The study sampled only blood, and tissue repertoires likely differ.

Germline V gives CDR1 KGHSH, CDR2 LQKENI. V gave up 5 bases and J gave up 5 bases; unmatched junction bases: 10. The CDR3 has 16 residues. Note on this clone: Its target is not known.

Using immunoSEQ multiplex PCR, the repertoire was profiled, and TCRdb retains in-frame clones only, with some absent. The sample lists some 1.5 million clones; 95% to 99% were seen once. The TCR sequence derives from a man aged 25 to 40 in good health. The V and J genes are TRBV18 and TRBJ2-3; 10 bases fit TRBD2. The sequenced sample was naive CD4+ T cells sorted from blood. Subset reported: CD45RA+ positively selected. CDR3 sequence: CASSSWTSGWKDTQYF. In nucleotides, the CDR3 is TGTGCCAGCTCATCCTGGACTAGCGGTTGGAAAGATACGCAGTATTTT.